A single sample gave rise to the 23 T cell receptor beta chains below, sequenced in a study of blood T cell repertoires in COVID-19. Libraries were prepared by immunoSEQ multiplex PCR; TCRdb keeps only in-frame clonotypes and omits some of them. The sample holds 150,000 to 200,000 clones; 86% are singletons and the top ten take roughly 2.9%. Sequencing input: peripheral blood. Receptors originate from a woman aged 25 to 39 with active or convalescent COVID-19.

This chain connects TRBV11-2 to TRBJ2-6, with a weak D call TRBD1 (7 bases). V was trimmed by 6 bases and J by 3 bases, leaving 21 bases between them. The CDR3 has 18 residues. The germline CDR1 and CDR2 sequences are SGHAT and FQNNGV. The CDR3 DNA follows: TGTGCCAGCAGATCCGACCTCAGGGGGGAAGGTGGGGCCAACGTCCTGACTTTC. It translates to CASRSDLRGEGGANVLTF. The entire variable domain, with the rest obtained from reference TRBV11-2 and TRBJ2-6, is as follows: EAGVAQSPRYKIIEKRQSVAFWCNPISGHATLYWYQQILGQGPKLLIQFQNNGVVDDSQLPKDRFSAERLKGVDSTLKIQPAKLEDSAVYLCASRSDLRGEGGANVLTFGAGSRLTVL.

The chain recombines TRBV5-6 with TRBJ2-7, with a weak D call TRBD2 (7 bases). Between the trimmed V and J ends, which lost 1 base and 2 bases, there was a span of 19 bases. CDR1 SGHDT and CDR2 YYEEEE come from the germline V gene. The CDR3 runs 17 residues. The CDR3 region is CASSLPPGGPGAYEQYF. The CDR3 bases are TGTGCCAGCAGCTTGCCCCCCGGGGGGCCCGGGGCCTACGAGCAGTACTTC.

There are a few counts of this clone. V and J are TRBV2 and TRBJ1-5; D remains ambiguous. CDR3 length equals 13 residues. Germline assignment: CDR1 SNHLY and CDR2 FYNNEI. The germline V and J ends were trimmed by 2 bases and 2 bases, with 4 bases remaining between them. Here the CDR3 reads CASSERGNQPQHF. In DNA, the CDR3 is TGTGCCAGCAGTGAACGGGGCAATCAGCCCCAGCATTTT.

The chain has TRBV29-1 and TRBJ1-1; unclear D gene. V lost 1 base and J lost 0, with 9 bases in between. This CDR3 spans 14 amino acids. Looked up from germline, CDR1 is SQVTM and CDR2 is ANQGSEA. CDR3 protein: CSVEGGSMNTEAFF. Written as DNA, the CDR3 is TGCAGCGTTGAAGGAGGAAGCATGAACACTGAAGCTTTCTTT. The complete variable domain, with remaining parts taken from reference TRBV29-1 and TRBJ1-1, reads SAVISQKPSRDICQRGTSLTIQCQVDSQVTMMFWYRQQPGQSLTLIATANQGSEATYESGFVIDKFPISRPNLTFSTLTVSNMSPEDSSIYLCSVEGGSMNTEAFFGQGTRLTVV.

The V and J genes are TRBV10-3 and TRBJ2-1; TRBD2 matches at 8 bases. The CDR3 is 15 residues long. V trimming: 2 bases; J trimming: 9 bases; junction bases outside the gene matches: 9. Germline V gene lookup returns CDR1 ENHRY and CDR2 SYGVKD. CDR3 residues: CAISEVGGALGEQFF. The CDR3 bases are TGTGCCATCAGTGAGGTCGGGGGGGCCTTAGGTGAGCAGTTCTTC.

The V and J genes are TRBV12-3 or TRBV12-4 and TRBJ1-4; D is unresolved. The V and J ends lost 2 bases and 10 bases respectively, with 8 bases between them. The CDR3 is 12 amino acids. The DNA for the CDR3 is TGTGCCAGCAGTTTAAGGAGAGGAAAACTGTTTTTT. As protein: CASSLRRGKLFF.

The V gene is TRBV5-1, the J gene TRBJ2-1; TRBD2 agrees at 13 bases. Losses at the gene ends were 4 bases for V and 8 bases for J; bases not matched to a gene: 6. The germline gives CDR1 SGHRS, CDR2 YFSETQ. The CDR3 covers 15 residues. The DNA of the CDR3 is TGCGCCAGCAGCCCGACTAGCGGGAGGATGGATGAGCAGTTCTTC. Protein sequence: CASSPTSGRMDEQFF.

The genes are TRBV4-1 and TRBJ1-1, with TRBD1 as a possible D gene (5 bases). Trimming stripped 4 bases from V and 1 base from J, with 13 bases between. The CDR3 is made up of 15 amino acids. Germline CDR1 and CDR2: MGHRA and YSYEKL. The DNA for the CDR3 is TGCGCCAGCAGCCGGGCTGGGGCGGCGAACACTGAAGCTTTCTTT. It encodes CASSRAGAANTEAFF.

The chain recombines TRBV5-1 with TRBJ2-7; D perhaps matches TRBD2 (6 bases). Germline V gene sequence: CDR1 SGHRS, CDR2 YFSETQ. The V and J ends lost 0 bases and 5 bases respectively, with 12 bases between them. This CDR3 is built from 14 residues. DNA for the CDR3: TGCGCCAGCAGCTTGGTCGGGGGATCCCACGAGCAGTACTTC. This sequence encodes CASSLVGGSHEQYF.

The chain combines TRBV6-2 or TRBV6-3 with TRBJ2-3; 8 bases are a match to TRBD1. Per the germline V gene, CDR1 is MNHEY and CDR2 is SVGEGT. Germline trimming cut 5 bases from V and 0 bases from J; bases unmatched to any gene: 4. This CDR3 is 15 amino acids long. The CDR3 coding sequence is TGTGCCAGCAGTCCCCGGACAGGGAGCACAGATACGCAGTATTTT. It encodes CASSPRTGSTDTQYF.

The rearrangement joins TRBV2 to TRBJ1-5; D is possibly TRBD1 (5 bases). This CDR3 region has 12 residues. V shed 8 bases and J shed 2 bases, with 7 bases lying between them. In germline, CDR1 is SNHLY, CDR2 FYNNEI. The CDR3 sequence is CASWGGNQPQHF. CDR3 bases: TGTGCCAGCTGGGGGGGCAATCAGCCCCAGCATTTT.

This clone was detected only a few times. The V gene is TRBV6-2 or TRBV6-3, the J gene TRBJ2-3; 8 bases are a match to TRBD2. Germline lookup yields CDR1 MNHEY and CDR2 SVGEGT. The CDR3 runs 14 residues. J lost 1 base, V lost 5 bases, and 2 bases had no gene match. The CDR3 is CASSTSGGTDTQYF. Here the CDR3 DNA reads TGTGCCAGCAGTACTAGCGGTGGCACAGATACGCAGTATTTT.

The chain carries TRBV19 and TRBJ1-5; no definite D call. The CDR3 is 13 residues long. Trimming took off 5 bases at V and 0 bases at J, with 5 bases between the two ends. The germline V gene has CDR1 LNHDA and CDR2 SQIVND (reference sequence). CDR3 DNA sequence: TGTGCCAGTAGTGCGGATAGCAATCAGCCCCAGCATTTT. It is translated as CASSADSNQPQHF. The entire variable domain, with the rest obtained from reference TRBV19 and TRBJ1-5, is as follows: DGGITQSPKYLFRKEGQNVTLSCEQNLNHDAMYWYRQDPGQGLRLIYYSQIVNDFQKGDIAEGYSVSREKKESFPLTVTSAQKNPTAFYLCASSADSNQPQHFGDGTRLSIL.

The rearrangement joins TRBV19 to TRBJ2-6, with no clear D. Trimming took 5 bases from V and 2 from J, leaving 4 bases between them. Germline V gene sequence: CDR1 LNHDA, CDR2 SQIVND (reference sequence). This CDR3 contains 13 residues. The CDR3 DNA follows: TGTGCCAGTAGTCAGACTGGGGCCAACGTCCTGACTTTC. Translation: CASSQTGANVLTF.

This clone was detected a few times. The CDR3 loop reads CASSEASGKRGGYTF. The CDR3 nucleotides read TGTGCCAGCAGTGAAGCGTCGGGAAAAAGAGGTGGCTACACCTTC. J is TRBJ1-2 and V is TRBV6-1; unclear D gene. The V and J ends lost 0 bases and 7 bases respectively, with 15 bases between them. The CDR3 covers 15 residues. Germline V gives CDR1 MNHNS, CDR2 SASEGT.

The chain combines TRBV9 with TRBJ1-2; D is possibly TRBD1 (6 bases). Trimming removed 4 bases from V and 0 bases from J, with 10 bases in between. Germline CDR1 SGDLS, CDR2 YYNGEE. CDR3 length equals 14 residues. The CDR3 DNA reads as TGTGCCAGCAGCCTAGACAGGCCTAACTATGGCTACACCTTC. Translation: CASSLDRPNYGYTF.

This sequence joins TRBV6-8 and TRBJ1-5; a weak D match, TRBD1 (5 bases). Germline V CDR1 and CDR2: MNHGY, SAAAGT. Trimming cost V 1 base and J 2 bases, with 15 bases left between them. The CDR3 is 17 amino acids. CDR3 sequence (DNA): TGTGCCAGCAGTTACTATCTGAACAGGTATGGCAATCAGCCCCAGCATTTT. Its protein is CASSYYLNRYGNQPQHF.

This clone was detected only once. V and J are TRBV29-1 and TRBJ1-3; TRBD1 might be the D (5 bases). This CDR3 is 13 amino acids long. Germline loops: CDR1 SQVTM, CDR2 ANQGSEA. The V end lost 5 bases, the J end lost 3 bases, and 11 bases lay between the germline ends. CDR3 region: CSVRGEGGNTIYF. The CDR3 nucleotides are TGCAGCGTTCGGGGGGAAGGTGGAAACACCATATATTTT.

This chain links TRBV27 with TRBJ2-5, with a possible D match to TRBD2 (7 bases). In germline, CDR1 is MNHEY, CDR2 SMNVEV (reference sequence). The length of the CDR3 is 14 residues. V gave up 5 bases and J gave up 2 bases, with 12 bases separating them. The CDR3 spells CASSLGGGQETQYF. As DNA, the CDR3 is TGTGCCAGCAGTCTAGGGGGGGGTCAAGAGACCCAGTACTTC.

The chain is built from TRBV6-5 and TRBJ2-1; 7 bases map to TRBD2. Losses at the gene ends were 8 bases for V and 2 bases for J; bases not matched to a gene: 9. Per the germline V gene, CDR1 is MNHEY and CDR2 is SVGAGI. The CDR3 sequence is 15 residues long. The CDR3 nucleotides read TGTGCCAGCGAACCGGTGGGGGGGGCCTACAATGAGCAGTTCTTC. It codes for CASEPVGGAYNEQFF.

This chain connects TRBV5-6 to TRBJ1-3; D unclear. CDR3 length: 16 residues. V lost 0 bases and J 4 bases, leaving 14 bases between the germline ends. Per germline, CDR1 SGHDT and CDR2 YYEEEE. CDR3 residues: CASSLGARSLGNTIYF. The CDR3 bases are TGTGCCAGCAGCTTGGGGGCCAGGTCGCTGGGAAACACCATATATTTT.

This chain joins TRBV18 and TRBJ1-3, with D maybe TRBD1 (5 bases). This CDR3 region has 16 residues. Per germline, CDR1 KGHSH and CDR2 LQKENI. The V end was cut by 3 bases, the J end by 0 bases, with 12 bases between. Here the CDR3 reads CASSPTQTGSGNTIYF. DNA of the CDR3: TGTGCCAGCTCACCGACACAAACAGGCTCTGGAAACACCATATATTTT.

This clone was found a few times. The chain combines TRBV24-1 with TRBJ2-5; 8 positions agree with TRBD2. Unmatched junction bases numbered 7, after V lost 9 bases and J lost 2 bases. CDR3 size: 14 residues. CDR1 is KGHDR and CDR2 is SFDVKD in the germline V gene. CDR3: CATGTSGAQETQYF. CDR3 sequence (DNA): TGTGCCACCGGAACTAGCGGAGCACAAGAGACCCAGTACTTC.